Each of the 2 T cell receptor beta chains below was sequenced from the same sample in a study of monozygotic twins with inflammatory bowel disease. Each CDR3 protein gets one entry in TCRdb, which reprocessed the 5' RACE reads and gives no DNA. Here the sample table reports 300,000 to 350,000 distinct CDR3 sequences. Sequencing input: blood. These receptors came from a human donor with ulcerative colitis or Crohn's disease, or a healthy co-twin of an affected twin (not recorded which).

The CDR3 sequence: CSARDHEGSLETQYF. The rearrangement uses TRBV20-1 and TRBJ2-5; as DNA is missing, the TRBD1 call by TCRdb cannot be tested. CDR1 and CDR2 (germline): DFQATT, SNEGSKA (reference sequence). This CDR3 spans 15 amino acids.

This chain joins TRBV20-1 and TRBJ2-3; there is no DNA to check the TCRdb D call of TRBD2. The length of the CDR3 is 15 residues. Germline V CDR1 and CDR2: DFQATT, SNEGSKA (reference sequence). The CDR3 sequence is CSAQQPGLNTDTQYF.